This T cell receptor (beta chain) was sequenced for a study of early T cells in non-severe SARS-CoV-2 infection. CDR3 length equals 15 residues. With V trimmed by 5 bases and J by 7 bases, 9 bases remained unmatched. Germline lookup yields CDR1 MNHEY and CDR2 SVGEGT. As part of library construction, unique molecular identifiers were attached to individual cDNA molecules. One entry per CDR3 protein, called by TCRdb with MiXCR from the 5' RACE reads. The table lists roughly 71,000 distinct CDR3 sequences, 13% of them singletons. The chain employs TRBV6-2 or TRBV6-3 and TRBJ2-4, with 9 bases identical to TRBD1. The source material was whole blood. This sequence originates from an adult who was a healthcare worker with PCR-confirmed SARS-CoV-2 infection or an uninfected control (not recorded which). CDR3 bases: TGTGCCAGCAGTGACCAAGGGACAGGGAAGAACATTCAGTACTTC. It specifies CASSDQGTGKNIQYF.